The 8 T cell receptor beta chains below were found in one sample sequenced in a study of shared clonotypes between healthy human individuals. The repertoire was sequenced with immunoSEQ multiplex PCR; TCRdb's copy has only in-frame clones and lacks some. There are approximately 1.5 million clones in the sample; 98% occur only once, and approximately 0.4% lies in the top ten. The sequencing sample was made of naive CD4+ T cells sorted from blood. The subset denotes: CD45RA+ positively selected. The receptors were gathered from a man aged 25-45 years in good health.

CDR3 region: CAISRVIGGEYGYTF. The DNA for the CDR3 is TGTGCCATCTCACGGGTAATTGGGGGAGAGTATGGCTACACCTTC. V is TRBV10-3 and J is TRBJ1-2, with D possibly TRBD1 on 5 matching bases. CDR3 length: 15 amino acids. With 8 bases removed from V and 5 bases from J, the gap between germline ends came to 21 bases. The germline V gene has CDR1 ENHRY and CDR2 SYGVKD.

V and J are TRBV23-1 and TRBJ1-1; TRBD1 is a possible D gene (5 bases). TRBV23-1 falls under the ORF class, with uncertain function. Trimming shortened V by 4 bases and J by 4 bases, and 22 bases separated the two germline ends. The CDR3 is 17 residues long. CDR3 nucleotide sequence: TGCGCCAGCAGTCTCCGGGACGGAGAAGAGCCGGGCACTGAAGCTTTCTTT. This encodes CASSLRDGEEPGTEAFF.

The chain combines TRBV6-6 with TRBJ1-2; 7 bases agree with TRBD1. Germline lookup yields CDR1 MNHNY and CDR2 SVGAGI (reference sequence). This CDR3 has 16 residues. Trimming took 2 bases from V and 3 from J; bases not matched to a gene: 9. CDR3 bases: TGTGCCAGCAGTTACATAACGGTCGGACAGGACTATGGCTACACCTTC. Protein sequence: CASSYITVGQDYGYTF.

The CDR3 spells CASISVAPPETQYF. CDR3 DNA: TGTGCCAGCATTAGCGTAGCCCCACCAGAGACCCAGTACTTC. This chain uses TRBV28 with TRBJ2-5; weak D call: TRBD2 (5 bases). Looked up from germline, CDR1 is MDHEN and CDR2 is SYDVKM. The CDR3 has 14 residues. Trimming took 7 bases from V and 4 from J, leaving 16 bases between them.

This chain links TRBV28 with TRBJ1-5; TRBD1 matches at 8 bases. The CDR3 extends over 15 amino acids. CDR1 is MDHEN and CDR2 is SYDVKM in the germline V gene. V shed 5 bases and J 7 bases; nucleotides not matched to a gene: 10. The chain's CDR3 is CASSPDRVGGQPQHF. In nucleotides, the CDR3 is TGTGCCAGCAGTCCGGACAGGGTTGGAGGGCAGCCCCAGCATTTT.

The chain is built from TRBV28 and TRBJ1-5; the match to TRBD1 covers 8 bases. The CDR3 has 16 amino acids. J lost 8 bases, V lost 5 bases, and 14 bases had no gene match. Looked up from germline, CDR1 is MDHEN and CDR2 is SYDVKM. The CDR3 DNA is TGTGCCAGCAGTCCTAGACAGGGGACATTCAGCGAGCCCCAGCATTTT. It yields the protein CASSPRQGTFSEPQHF.

CDR3 nucleotide sequence: TGTGCCAGCAGCCCCCTTAACCTAGCAGGGAGAGGAGTTACAGATACGCAGTATTTT. Its protein is CASSPLNLAGRGVTDTQYF. The genes are TRBV5-6 and TRBJ2-3; either TRBD1 or TRBD2 may supply D (5 bases each). The germline gives CDR1 SGHDT, CDR2 YYEEEE. V was clipped by 4 bases and J by 3 bases, with 27 bases between them. CDR3 length: 19 amino acids.

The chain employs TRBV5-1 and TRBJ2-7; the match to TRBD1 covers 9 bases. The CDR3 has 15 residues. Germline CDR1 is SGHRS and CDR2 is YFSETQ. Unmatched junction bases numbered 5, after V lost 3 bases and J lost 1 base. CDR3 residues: CASSSRQGGSYEQYF. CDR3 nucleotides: TGCGCCAGCAGCTCCCGACAGGGGGGGTCCTACGAGCAGTACTTC.